This T cell receptor (beta chain) was captured in a study of blood T cell repertoires in COVID-19. The wider study: The United States, Italy and Spain provided the acute and convalescent COVID-19 samples. In each case, the material was cDNA or gDNA derived from T cells, B-cell-depleted T cells, or PBMCs.

This CDR3 region has 15 residues. Germline assignment: CDR1 GTSNPN and CDR2 SVGIG (reference sequence). V lost 1 base to trimming and J lost 7 bases; unmatched junction nucleotides: 6. Those who participated ranged in age from roughly 18 to 90 years and resided in about two dozen US areas. Per the authors' pipeline: Cell counts per sample came from amplifying reference gene primers. Using immunoSEQ multiplex PCR, the repertoire was profiled, and TCRdb retains in-frame clones only, with some absent. The V and J calls and clone size come from that table; D and trimming were worked out from the DNA. The data show under 350,000 clones, with around nine tenths seen just once and approximately 2.5% held by the top ten. A single count supports this clone.

This sequence was found in a young woman who had recovered from COVID-19. V usage is TRBV30 and J usage is TRBJ1-4; 10 bases fit TRBD1. Sequencing was done on a sample of PBMCs or T cells enriched from blood (not recorded which). The CDR3 loop reads CAWSAQTGGLEKLFF. The DNA of the CDR3 is TGTGCCTGGAGTGCGCAGACAGGGGGCCTTGAAAAACTGTTTTTT.